This T cell receptor beta chain was identified during a study of blood T cell repertoires in COVID-19. Data came from immunoSEQ multiplex PCR; TCRdb stores just in-frame clones and leaves some out. The data contain tens of thousands of clones, 84% of them singletons. Germline CDR1 KGHSH, CDR2 LQKENI. V was cut by 2 bases and J by 4 bases, with 12 bases left in between. There are 14 residues in the CDR3. The chain carries TRBV18 and TRBJ2-7; the D is unclear. This TCR was recovered from a man between 60 and 75 years old with acute or convalescent COVID-19. The specimen was peripheral blood. This CDR3 is CASSPSGGTYEQYF. The DNA for the CDR3 is TGTGCCAGCTCACCATCCGGCGGTACGTACGAGCAGTACTTC.